Shown below are 28 T cell receptor beta chains from a single sample sequenced in a study of identical twins. MiXCR, applied by TCRdb to the 5' RACE reads, yields one record per CDR3 protein. The data hold about 660,000 distinct CDR3 sequences, with 8.5% to 9.5% observed a single time. The sample also formed part of further work on yellow fever vaccine responses in identical twins.

The sample was PBMCs. These receptors came from a woman aged 18-35 years in good health.

This clonotype was counted a few times. The V and J genes are TRBV6-2 or TRBV6-3 and TRBJ1-2; the D is unclear. This CDR3 has 12 residues. Germline CDR1 reads MNHEY; CDR2 reads SVGEGT. Trimming cost V 8 bases and J 4 bases, with 11 bases left between them. This CDR3 reads CASRTEAYGYTF. Written as DNA, the CDR3 is TGTGCCAGCCGGACGGAGGCCTATGGCTACACCTTC.

This clonotype came up a few times. J is TRBJ2-7 and V is TRBV6-1, with 7 bases that match TRBD1. J lost 0 bases, V lost 6 bases, and 8 bases had no gene match. The CDR3 is 15 residues long. Germline CDR1 is MNHNS and CDR2 is SASEGT. The CDR3 DNA follows: TGTGCCAGCAGAGAGACAGGGTTGAGCTCCTACGAGCAGTACTTC. It specifies CASRETGLSSYEQYF.

This clonotype was found a few times. The chain links TRBV14 to TRBJ2-7; D is unresolved. CDR3 length: 13 residues. V was pared by 0 bases and J by 9 bases, with 12 bases between. Per the germline V gene, CDR1 is SGHDN and CDR2 is FVKESK. In DNA form, the CDR3 reads TGTGCCAGCAGCCAAGATCCACGCGGCCCGCAGTACTTC. Translating it yields CASSQDPRGPQYF.

This clonotype was counted at least ten times. The rearrangement links TRBV7-2 to TRBJ2-7; D perhaps matches TRBD2 (6 bases). The CDR3 loop spans 14 amino acids. V was cut by 3 bases and J by 5 bases, with 14 bases left in between. Germline CDR1 SGHTA, CDR2 FQGNSA. The CDR3 DNA sequence: TGTGCCAGCAGCTTTCTGAGCGGGTGGAACGAGCAGTACTTC. This translates into CASSFLSGWNEQYF.

This clonotype was seen a few times. The V gene is TRBV7-2, the J gene TRBJ2-1; 11 bases agree with TRBD1. Per germline, CDR1 SGHTA and CDR2 FQGNSA. The J segment lost 12 bases and the V segment lost 0 bases, leaving 7 bases of the junction unmatched. CDR3 size: 15 residues. The CDR3 DNA reads TGTGCCAGCAGCTTAGCGGGTGGGACAGGGGGAGGGCAGTTCTTC. As protein: CASSLAGGTGGGQFF.

This clonotype has a handful of counts. V is TRBV12-3 or TRBV12-4 and J is TRBJ2-1; D not resolved. The CDR3 is 17 amino acids. V gave up 4 bases and J gave up 0 bases, with 16 bases separating them. Here the CDR3 reads CASSSDSGPNSYNEQFF. CDR3 DNA: TGTGCCAGCAGTTCGGATTCGGGTCCTAACTCCTACAATGAGCAGTTCTTC.

DNA of the CDR3: TGCAGTGCTGGCGTCCTACCTGGCCCTGAAGCTTTCTTT. Its translation: CSAGVLPGPEAFF. The rearrangement links TRBV20-1 to TRBJ1-1, with unresolved D. Germline CDR1 DFQATT, CDR2 SNEGSKA (reference sequence). Deletions cut 5 bases from V and 6 bases from J, with 16 bases between. This CDR3 has 13 amino acids.

This clonotype came up a few times. The CDR3 protein is CASSLTWAANYGYTF. The DNA for the CDR3 is TGTGCCAGCAGTTTAACTTGGGCAGCTAACTATGGCTACACCTTC. The rearrangement uses TRBV28 and TRBJ1-2; D gene ambiguous. V shed 2 bases and J shed 0 bases, with 10 bases lying between them. The CDR3 is 15 amino acids. CDR1 is MDHEN and CDR2 is SYDVKM in the germline V gene.

This clonotype was observed a handful of times. The rearrangement uses TRBV2 and TRBJ2-2; TRBD1 aligns across 8 bases. With V trimmed by 0 bases and J by 8 bases, 14 bases remained unmatched. The CDR3 extends over 18 amino acids. Germline CDR1 and CDR2: SNHLY and FYNNEI. The CDR3 sequence: CASSEALQGAFMAGELFF. The CDR3 coding sequence is TGTGCCAGCAGTGAAGCGCTTCAGGGGGCGTTTATGGCAGGGGAGCTGTTTTTT.

This clonotype was counted a few times. This CDR3 reads CASSRVDKGAGANVLTF. In nucleotides, the CDR3 is TGTGCCAGCAGTCGGGTGGACAAGGGGGCTGGGGCCAACGTCCTGACTTTC. V is TRBV28 and J is TRBJ2-6, with D perhaps matching TRBD1 (6 bases). The CDR3 is 17 residues long. Trimming took off 5 bases at V and 2 bases at J, with 16 bases between the two ends. Germline lookup yields CDR1 MDHEN and CDR2 SYDVKM. The variable domain in full, completed from reference TRBV28 and TRBJ2-6, reads DVKVTQSSRYLVKRTGEKVFLECVQDMDHENMFWYRQDPGLGLRLIYFSYDVKMKEKGDIPEGYSVSREKKERFSLILESASTNQTSMYLCASSRVDKGAGANVLTFGAGSRLTVL.

J is TRBJ2-3 and V is TRBV4-3, with 8 bases that match TRBD2. From germline, CDR1 is LGHNA and CDR2 YSLEER. V lost 5 bases and J lost 2; bases outside the gene matches: 9. This CDR3 comprises 16 residues. CDR3 in DNA: TGCGCCAGCAGCGAGCGACTAGCGCAATACACAGATACGCAGTATTTT. Translated, it gives CASSERLAQYTDTQYF.

This clonotype was picked up a small number of times. The V call is TRBV20-1, the J call TRBJ2-7; 8 bases line up with TRBD1. The CDR3 sequence is 15 residues long. Trimming at V came to 1 base and at J to 1 base, leaving 6 bases not matched to a gene. CDR1 is DFQATT and CDR2 is SNEGSKA in the germline V gene (reference sequence). CDR3 DNA sequence: TGCAGTGCTAGAGCCCAGGGGGCCACATCCTACGAGCAGTACTTC. Its protein product is CSARAQGATSYEQYF.

CDR3 sequence reads: CATVRGIQETQYF. CDR3 sequence (DNA): TGTGCCACCGTCAGGGGGATTCAAGAGACCCAGTACTTC. The chain uses TRBV10-3 and TRBJ2-5; 7 bases match TRBD1. Trimming cost V 10 bases and J 2 bases; bases outside gene matches: 7. CDR3 length: 13 amino acids. In germline, CDR1 is ENHRY, CDR2 SYGVKD.

This clonotype was recorded many times. This chain links TRBV2 with TRBJ1-6, with D perhaps TRBD1 (5 bases). Per germline, CDR1 SNHLY and CDR2 FYNNEI. V was shortened by 8 bases and J by 10 bases, with 9 bases between the two germline ends. CDR3 length: 11 amino acids. The CDR3 region is CASDRDSPLHF. CDR3 in DNA: TGTGCCAGCGATCGGGACTCACCCCTCCACTTT. The complete variable domain, with remaining parts taken from reference TRBV2 and TRBJ1-6, reads EPEVTQTPSHQVTQMGQEVILRCVPISNHLYFYWYRQILGQKVEFLVSFYNNEISEKSEIFDDQFSVERPDGSNFTLKIRSTKLEDSAMYFCASDRDSPLHFGNGTRLTVT.

This clonotype was observed many times. V usage is TRBV27 and J usage is TRBJ2-1; the match to TRBD2 covers 13 bases. With V trimmed by 5 bases and J by 13 bases, 8 bases remained unmatched. There are 14 residues in the CDR3. Per germline, CDR1 MNHEY and CDR2 SMNVEV (reference sequence). CDR3 amino acids: CASSPPTSGRIQFF. For the CDR3, the DNA is TGTGCCAGCAGTCCCCCGACTAGCGGGAGGATCCAGTTCTTC.

This clonotype is a singleton in its sample. J is TRBJ2-5 and V is TRBV5-1; no firm D call. The CDR3 runs to 14 residues. The ends were cut back, 4 bases at V and 2 bases at J, with 12 bases in the middle. CDR1 SGHRS and CDR2 YFSETQ come from the germline V gene. This CDR3 reads CASSPRGPQETQYF. The DNA for the CDR3 is TGCGCCAGCAGCCCCCGAGGCCCACAAGAGACCCAGTACTTC.

This clonotype came up a few times. J is TRBJ2-7 and V is TRBV6-4; 10 bases agree with TRBD2. V was clipped by 4 bases and J by 5 bases; unmatched bases: 17. The CDR3 length is 18 residues. CDR1 MRHNA and CDR2 SNTAGT come from the germline V gene. CDR3 region: CASSAPSPLAGASDEQYF. CDR3 DNA sequence: TGTGCCAGCAGTGCTCCCTCGCCGCTAGCGGGAGCGTCGGACGAGCAGTACTTC.

This sequence joins TRBV9 and TRBJ2-1; maybe TRBD2 (5 bases). V was shortened by 6 bases and J by 0 bases, with 13 bases between the two germline ends. In germline, CDR1 is SGDLS, CDR2 YYNGEE. The CDR3 runs to 15 residues. Written as DNA, the CDR3 is TGTGCCAGCACCACCGTCGGGGTCTCCTACAATGAGCAGTTCTTC. It translates to CASTTVGVSYNEQFF.

The V gene is TRBV29-1, the J gene TRBJ2-2; D possibly corresponds to TRBD1 (5 bases). V gave up 3 bases and J gave up 2 bases, with 10 bases separating them. CDR1 is SQVTM and CDR2 is ANQGSEA in the germline V gene. The CDR3 runs to 14 residues. CDR3 nucleotides: TGCAGCGTTGATGTGGGGCAAAACACCGGGGAGCTGTTTTTT. Encoded protein: CSVDVGQNTGELFF.

The chain employs TRBV18 and TRBJ2-2, with 14 bases lining up with TRBD2. This CDR3 comprises 19 residues. With V trimmed by 3 bases and J by 0 bases, 6 bases remained unmatched. Germline lookup yields CDR1 KGHSH and CDR2 LQKENI. CDR3 sequence reads: CASSPRTSGGLANTGELFF. CDR3 in DNA: TGTGCCAGCTCACCGCGGACTAGCGGGGGGCTCGCGAACACCGGGGAGCTGTTTTTT.

This clonotype was seen at least ten times. The chain links TRBV27 to TRBJ2-7; TRBD2 matches at 8 bases. Looked up from germline, CDR1 is MNHEY and CDR2 is SMNVEV (reference sequence). The CDR3 covers 15 residues. The ends lost 4 bases at V and 6 bases at J; junction bases unmatched: 11. CDR3 sequence (DNA): TGTGCCAGCAGTTCGATTGACGGGGGGGCCGGCGAGCAGTACTTC. Its protein product is CASSSIDGGAGEQYF.

This clonotype appeared a few times. V is TRBV2 and J is TRBJ1-6, with a weak D call TRBD1 (5 bases). V gave up 6 bases and J gave up 9 bases, with 9 bases separating them. The CDR3 is 12 amino acids. Germline V gene data show CDR1 as SNHLY and CDR2 as FYNNEI. The CDR3 reads CASRRDSSPLHF. CDR3 in DNA: TGTGCCAGCAGACGAGACAGTTCACCCCTCCACTTT.

The J gene is TRBJ2-1, the V gene TRBV5-1; TRBD1 matches 7 bases. Germline CDR1 is SGHRS and CDR2 is YFSETQ. V dropped 5 bases and J dropped 8; count of bases not matched to a gene: 7. This CDR3 is built from 13 residues. As DNA, the CDR3 is TGCGCCAGCAGACAAGACAGGGTTTATGAGCAGTTCTTC. Its protein is CASRQDRVYEQFF. Together with reference TRBV5-1 and TRBJ2-1, the CDR3 gives the full variable domain: KAGVTQTPRYLIKTRGQQVTLSCSPISGHRSVSWYQQTPGQGLQFLFEYFSETQRNKGNFPGRFSGRQFSNSRSEMNVSTLELGDSALYLCASRQDRVYEQFFGPGTRLTVL.

This clonotype has at least ten counts. At one of its ends the junction is not consistent with the germline gene, which may arise from a read error. This rearrangement joins TRBV5-1 to TRBJ2-7; TRBD2 agrees at 11 bases. There are 14 residues in the CDR3. Germline V lookup: CDR1 SGHRS, CDR2 YFSETQ. CDR3 residues: CASSLAGGTYEQYF. The CDR3 DNA reads as TGTGCCAGCAGTCTAGCGGGGGGCACCTACGAGCAGTACTTC.

The rearrangement links TRBV7-8 to TRBJ2-7; TRBD2 agrees at 7 bases. This CDR3 spans 13 amino acids. The germline V gene has CDR1 SGHVS and CDR2 FQNEAQ. Unmatched junction bases numbered 8, after V lost 5 bases and J lost 7 bases. As DNA, the CDR3 is TGTGCCAGCAGCCACTCGGGGAGGGGAGAGCAGTACTTC. As protein: CASSHSGRGEQYF.

This clonotype was seen repeatedly, ten times or more. V gene TRBV5-6 combines with J gene TRBJ1-4, with D maybe TRBD1 (5 bases). The V gene's germline CDR1 is SGHDT and CDR2 YYEEEE. V was clipped by 0 bases and J by 7 bases, with 13 bases between them. The CDR3 consists of 15 residues. CDR3 protein: CASSLAAGRGEKLFF. The DNA for the CDR3 is TGTGCCAGCAGCTTGGCGGCAGGGAGAGGTGAAAAACTGTTTTTT.

Ten or more counts support this clonotype. V and J are TRBV10-3 and TRBJ2-1, with 14 nucleotides matching TRBD2. This CDR3 comprises 14 residues. Trimming removed 9 bases from V and 6 bases from J; junction bases left unmatched: 4. Germline CDR1 reads ENHRY; CDR2 reads SYGVKD. CDR3 sequence: CAIAGLAGANEQFF. The CDR3 region has the DNA TGTGCCATAGCGGGACTAGCGGGAGCCAATGAGCAGTTCTTC.

The rearrangement links TRBV25-1 to TRBJ1-5; D is unclear. The CDR3 spans 16 residues. Trimming left V 7 bases short and J 0 bases short, with 16 bases between. Germline V gene sequence: CDR1 MGHDK, CDR2 SYGVNS. CDR3 loop: CASTLQGDYSNQPQHF. The CDR3 DNA follows: TGTGCCAGCACTCTTCAAGGAGACTATAGCAATCAGCCCCAGCATTTT. Complete variable domain (other parts from reference TRBV25-1 and TRBJ1-5): EADIYQTPRYLVIGTGKKITLECSQTMGHDKMYWYQQDPGMELHLIHYSYGVNSTEKGDLSSESTVSRIRTEHFPLTLESARPSHTSQYLCASTLQGDYSNQPQHFGDGTRLSIL.